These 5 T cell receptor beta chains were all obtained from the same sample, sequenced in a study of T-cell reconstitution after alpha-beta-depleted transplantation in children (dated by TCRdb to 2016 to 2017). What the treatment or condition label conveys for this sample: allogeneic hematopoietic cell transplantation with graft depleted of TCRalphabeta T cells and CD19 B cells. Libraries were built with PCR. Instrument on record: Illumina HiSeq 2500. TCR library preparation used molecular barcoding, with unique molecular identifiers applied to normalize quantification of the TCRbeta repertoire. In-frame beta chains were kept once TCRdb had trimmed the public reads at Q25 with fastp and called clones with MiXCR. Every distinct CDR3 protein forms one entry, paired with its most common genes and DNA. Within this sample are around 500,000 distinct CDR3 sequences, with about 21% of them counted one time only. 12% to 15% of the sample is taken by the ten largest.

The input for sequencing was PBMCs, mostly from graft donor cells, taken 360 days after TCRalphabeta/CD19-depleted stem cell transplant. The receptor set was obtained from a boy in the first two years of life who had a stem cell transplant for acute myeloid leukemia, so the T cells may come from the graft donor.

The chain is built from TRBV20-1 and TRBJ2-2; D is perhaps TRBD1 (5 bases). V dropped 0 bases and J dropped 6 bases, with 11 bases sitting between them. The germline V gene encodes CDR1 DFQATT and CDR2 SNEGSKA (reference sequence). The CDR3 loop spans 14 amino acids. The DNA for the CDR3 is TGCAGTGCTAGAGAGATTGGGGCCCCCGGGGAGCTGTTTTTT. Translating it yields CSAREIGAPGELFF.

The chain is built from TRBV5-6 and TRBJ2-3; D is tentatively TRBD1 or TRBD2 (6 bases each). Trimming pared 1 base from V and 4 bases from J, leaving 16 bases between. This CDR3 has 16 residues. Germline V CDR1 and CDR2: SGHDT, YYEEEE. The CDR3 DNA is TGTGCCAGCAGCTTGACCCACTCGGGGGCCCCAGATACGCAGTATTTT. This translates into CASSLTHSGAPDTQYF. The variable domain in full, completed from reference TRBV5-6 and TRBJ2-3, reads DAGVTQSPTHLIKTRGQQVTLRCSPKSGHDTVSWYQQALGQGPQFIFQYYEEEERQRGNFPDRFSGHQFPNYSSELNVNALLLGDSALYLCASSLTHSGAPDTQYFGPGTRLTVL.

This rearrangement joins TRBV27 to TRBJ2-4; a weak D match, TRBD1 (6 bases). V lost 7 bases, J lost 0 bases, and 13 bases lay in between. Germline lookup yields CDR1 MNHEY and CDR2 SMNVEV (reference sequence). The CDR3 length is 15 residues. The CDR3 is CASKPDRVAKNIQYF. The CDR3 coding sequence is TGTGCCAGCAAACCGGACAGAGTAGCCAAAAACATTCAGTACTTC.

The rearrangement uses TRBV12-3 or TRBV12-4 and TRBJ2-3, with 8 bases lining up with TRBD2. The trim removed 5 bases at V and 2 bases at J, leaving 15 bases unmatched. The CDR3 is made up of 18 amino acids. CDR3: CASSVLRRGVRNTDTQYF. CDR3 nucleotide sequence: TGTGCCAGCAGTGTATTGAGGCGGGGGGTTAGAAACACAGATACGCAGTATTTT.

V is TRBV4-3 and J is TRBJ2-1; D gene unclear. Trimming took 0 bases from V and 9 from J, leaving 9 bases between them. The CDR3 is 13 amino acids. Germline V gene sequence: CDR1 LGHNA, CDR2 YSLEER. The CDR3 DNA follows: TGCGCCAGCAGCCAAGATAGGGTAGGTGAGCAGTTCTTC. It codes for CASSQDRVGEQFF.